The 22 T cell receptor beta chains presented below share a single source sample, sequenced in a study of blood T cell repertoires in COVID-19. Sequencing was performed with immunoSEQ multiplex PCR; in TCRdb, only in-frame clones are kept and a portion is missing. The data contain some 85,000 clones, approximately 84% of them singletons. Sequenced sample: peripheral blood. These receptors came from a man in his 70s with COVID-19, enrolled during active disease.

The V call is TRBV9, the J call TRBJ2-3; TRBD2 agrees at 9 bases. CDR3 length equals 15 residues. The J segment lost 7 bases and the V segment lost 0 bases, leaving 6 bases of the junction unmatched. Germline V gene lookup returns CDR1 SGDLS and CDR2 YYNGEE. CDR3 loop: CASSVAGLATNTQYF. The CDR3 nucleotides read TGTGCCAGCAGCGTAGCTGGACTAGCGACAAATACGCAGTATTTT.

The chain recombines TRBV19 with TRBJ1-2; D is ambiguous. The CDR3 covers 15 residues. V lost 3 bases and J 0 bases, leaving 11 bases between the germline ends. The germline V gene encodes CDR1 LNHDA and CDR2 SQIVND (reference sequence). The CDR3 coding sequence is TGTGCCAGTAGTATCCCCCAAACAACTAACTATGGCTACACCTTC. Its translation is CASSIPQTTNYGYTF.

This clone was counted a few times. The chain joins TRBV2 to TRBJ1-2, with D possibly TRBD1 on 6 matching bases. This CDR3 has 17 residues. V gave up 7 bases and J gave up 8 bases, with 29 bases separating them. Germline CDR1 and CDR2: SNHLY and FYNNEI. The CDR3 region is CASMGALTVSGLKGYTF. In DNA form, the CDR3 reads TGTGCCAGCATGGGGGCTTTGACCGTCAGTGGGCTTAAGGGCTACACCTTC. The whole variable domain, remainder taken from reference TRBV2 and TRBJ1-2, is EPEVTQTPSHQVTQMGQEVILRCVPISNHLYFYWYRQILGQKVEFLVSFYNNEISEKSEIFDDQFSVERPDGSNFTLKIRSTKLEDSAMYFCASMGALTVSGLKGYTFGSGTRLTVV.

The genes are TRBV15 and TRBJ1-6; the match to TRBD1 covers 9 bases. The V gene end was trimmed by 0 bases and the J gene end by 8 bases; junction bases not matched to a gene: 5. CDR1 is LNHNV, CDR2 YYDKDF, per germline (reference sequence). The CDR3 sequence is 16 residues long. CDR3 loop: CATSRDRTGVDSPLHF. In DNA form, the CDR3 reads TGTGCCACCAGCAGAGATCGGACAGGGGTGGATTCACCCCTCCACTTT.

This chain links TRBV5-4 with TRBJ1-2; 9 bases map to TRBD1. J gave up 7 bases and V 0 bases, and 10 bases lay outside the gene matches. The CDR3 extends over 16 amino acids. Germline V CDR1 and CDR2: SGHNT, YYREEE (reference sequence). The CDR3 loop reads CASSLGGAQGAGGYTF. In DNA, the CDR3 is TGTGCCAGCAGCTTGGGGGGGGCACAGGGGGCGGGTGGCTACACCTTC.

The gene calls are TRBV4-1 and TRBJ1-1; D remains ambiguous. CDR1 is MGHRA, CDR2 YSYEKL, per germline. The CDR3 length is 14 residues. The V gene lost 4 bases and the J gene lost 1 base, with 10 bases spanning the gap. The CDR3 region is CASSRGSANTEAFF. The DNA for the CDR3 is TGCGCCAGCAGCCGCGGATCAGCGAACACTGAAGCTTTCTTT.

The chain employs TRBV30 and TRBJ1-3; D uncertain. CDR1 is GTSNPN and CDR2 is SVGIG in the germline V gene (reference sequence). The V and J ends lost 4 bases and 2 bases respectively, with 12 bases between them. This CDR3 comprises 14 residues. Here the CDR3 reads CAWKYGETGNTIYF. CDR3 DNA sequence: TGTGCCTGGAAGTACGGGGAAACTGGAAACACCATATATTTT.

This clone was seen a single time. The chain has TRBV21-1 and TRBJ2-3; the tabulated D call, TRBD2, remains unverified against the DNA. TRBV21-1 constitutes a pseudogene. The CDR3 sequence is 16 residues long. The CDR3 DNA reads TGTGCCAGGGAACCCCCCAGAGCGAGTTGTGCGGATACGCAGTATTTT. Protein: CAREPPRASCADTQYF.

V is TRBV11-2 and J is TRBJ1-4; D not certain. Per germline, CDR1 SGHAT and CDR2 FQNNGV. The V end lost 3 bases, the J end lost 4 bases, and 9 bases lay between the germline ends. The CDR3 consists of 14 residues. In nucleotides, the CDR3 is TGTGCCAGCAGCTTCCCGGAGTTTAATGAAAAACTGTTTTTT. Protein product: CASSFPEFNEKLFF.

The chain combines TRBV3-1 (or the pseudogene TRBV3-2) with TRBJ1-2, with 11 bases fitting TRBD1. The CDR3 runs 14 residues. V dropped 0 bases and J dropped 10; count of bases not matched to a gene: 4. Germline V lookup: CDR1 LGHDT, CDR2 YNNKEL (reference sequence). The CDR3 here is CASSQEGDRGDYTF. The CDR3 region has the DNA TGTGCCAGCAGCCAAGAGGGGGACAGGGGGGACTACACCTTC.

The chain employs TRBV14 and TRBJ1-1, with a possible D match to TRBD1 (6 bases). Germline CDR1 SGHDN, CDR2 FVKESK. V was trimmed by 1 base and J by 6 bases, leaving 15 bases between them. CDR3 size: 15 residues. CDR3 residues: CASSQVLQGSAEAFF. The CDR3 nucleotides are TGTGCCAGCAGCCAAGTATTACAGGGTAGCGCTGAAGCTTTCTTT.

The genes are TRBV30 and TRBJ1-5, with 7 bases identical to TRBD1. J lost 6 bases, V lost 5 bases, and 7 bases had no gene match. The CDR3 spans 13 residues. Germline V CDR1 and CDR2: GTSNPN, SVGIG (reference sequence). The CDR3 nucleotides read TGTGCCTGGGCCGGGTCAGGGGGTCAGCCCCAGCATTTT. This encodes CAWAGSGGQPQHF.

The V and J genes are TRBV2 and TRBJ1-5; tentative D call: TRBD1 (5 bases). The CDR3 is 14 amino acids. Deletions cut 0 bases from V and 7 bases from J, with 10 bases between. Germline-derived CDR1 and CDR2 are SNHLY and FYNNEI. This chain's CDR3 is CASSEATDRQPQHF. The CDR3, as DNA: TGTGCCAGCAGTGAAGCGACAGATCGACAGCCCCAGCATTTT.

This chain links TRBV14 with TRBJ2-1, with D possibly matching TRBD2 (6 bases). This CDR3 has 12 residues. Germline V gene data show CDR1 as SGHDN and CDR2 as FVKESK. V shed 2 bases and J shed 9 bases, with 8 bases lying between them. Written as DNA, the CDR3 is TGTGCCAGCAGCCAAAGCGGGCTTGAGCAGTTCTTC. Protein: CASSQSGLEQFF.

The chain recombines TRBV5-5 with TRBJ1-4; D possibly corresponds to TRBD1 (6 bases). Per the germline V gene, CDR1 is SGHKS and CDR2 is YYEKEE (reference sequence). Trimming cost V 4 bases and J 4 bases, with 11 bases left between them. This CDR3 region has 14 residues. CDR3 nucleotides: TGTGCCAGCAGCCCTACAGGGAGTAATGAAAAACTGTTTTTT. This gives the protein CASSPTGSNEKLFF.

About this clone itself: Other DNA variants within this sample encode the same CDR3. The CDR3 loop is CASSLSGSSYEQYF. The CDR3 DNA reads as TGTGCCAGCAGTTTGTCGGGGAGCTCCTACGAGCAGTACTTC. The gene calls are TRBV28 and TRBJ2-7; tentatively, D is TRBD2 (5 bases). This CDR3 is built from 14 residues. The germline gives CDR1 MDHEN, CDR2 SYDVKM. The V gene lost 3 bases and the J gene lost 0 bases, with 9 bases spanning the gap.

This clone was counted once. The chain links TRBV6-2 or TRBV6-3 to TRBJ1-5; D remains ambiguous. CDR1 and CDR2 (germline): MNHEY, SVGEGT. Between the trimmed V and J ends, which lost 4 bases and 0 bases, there was a span of 7 bases. There are 14 residues in the CDR3. CDR3 sequence: CASSSVNSNQPQHF. The CDR3 DNA follows: TGTGCCAGCAGTTCAGTGAATAGCAATCAGCCCCAGCATTTT.

The chain uses TRBV19 and TRBJ2-7; 8 bases match TRBD1. J lost 1 base, V lost 4 bases, and 6 bases had no gene match. CDR3 size: 15 residues. Germline lookup yields CDR1 LNHDA and CDR2 SQIVND (reference sequence). CDR3 sequence: CASSSSGQGSYEQYF. CDR3 DNA sequence: TGTGCCAGTAGTAGTTCCGGACAGGGTTCCTACGAGCAGTACTTC.

V gene TRBV5-8 combines with J gene TRBJ1-2; the D is unclear. The V end lost 1 base, the J end lost 7 bases, and 11 bases lay between the germline ends. Germline V gives CDR1 SGHTS, CDR2 YDEGEE. The CDR3 length is 13 residues. The CDR3 here is CASSLQIGGGYTF. For the CDR3, the DNA is TGTGCCAGCAGCTTGCAGATTGGCGGTGGCTACACCTTC.

V gene TRBV4-2 combines with J gene TRBJ1-3, with TRBD1 as a possible D gene (6 bases). The CDR3 is 17 amino acids. Between the trimmed V and J ends, which lost 4 bases and 3 bases, there was a span of 19 bases. The germline gives CDR1 LGHNA, CDR2 YNFKEQ. The CDR3 spells CASSRTTGNSGGNTIYF. In DNA form, the CDR3 reads TGTGCCAGCAGCCGAACCACAGGGAACTCGGGTGGAAACACCATATATTTT.

The chain recombines TRBV7-9 with TRBJ1-6; 7 bases fit TRBD1. The germline V gene encodes CDR1 SEHNR and CDR2 FQNEAQ (reference sequence). Germline trimming cut 8 bases from V and 9 bases from J; bases unmatched to any gene: 7. The CDR3 runs to 13 residues. DNA of the CDR3: TGTGCCAGCGAACAGGGGCCTTTTTCACCCCTCCACTTT. It specifies CASEQGPFSPLHF.

The chain is built from TRBV5-6 and TRBJ1-1, with D perhaps TRBD1 (6 bases). The V end lost 3 bases, the J end lost 4 bases, and 10 bases lay between the germline ends. The CDR3 is 13 residues long. The germline V gene has CDR1 SGHDT and CDR2 YYEEEE. This CDR3 reads CASSYTGSTEAFF. The CDR3 coding sequence is TGTGCCAGCAGCTACACAGGGAGCACTGAAGCTTTCTTT.